The 10 T cell receptor beta chains below were found in one sample sequenced in a study of spatial heterogeneity in lung cancer (dated by TCRdb to the late 2010s). Receptor amplification or capture employed 5' RACE. TCRdb shows the sequencer as NextSeq 500. Clones were called with MiXCR by TCRdb after fastp trimmed the public reads at Q25, and only in-frame beta chains were retained. Each entry is one CDR3 protein sequence, shown with its most common DNA and genes. The sample table contains tens of thousands of distinct CDR3 sequences; only one count was recorded for about an eighth of them. 35% to 45% of the sample is in the top ten clones. Explained via the paper, the time point label denotes: sample taken at primary tumor resection. This material consisted of PBMCs, taken at surgery. Receptor source: a male donor with early-stage non-small cell lung cancer.

This sequence joins TRBV7-2 and TRBJ2-3; D is uncertain. V was shortened by 1 base and J by 5 bases, with 10 bases between the two germline ends. This CDR3 has 14 residues. Germline V gives CDR1 SGHTA, CDR2 FQGNSA. The CDR3 protein is CASSLDWVVDTQYF. The DNA of the CDR3 is TGTGCCAGCAGCTTAGATTGGGTGGTAGATACGCAGTATTTT.

The rearrangement joins TRBV7-8 to TRBJ2-3; 7 bases map to TRBD2. Germline lookup yields CDR1 SGHVS and CDR2 FQNEAQ. The CDR3 runs 15 residues. The junction had 11 bases not matched to a gene; V was cut back by 5 bases and J by 6 bases. The CDR3 sequence is CASSPLMTSSDTQYF. The CDR3 region has the DNA TGTGCCAGCAGCCCTTTAATGACTAGCTCTGATACGCAGTATTTT.

This clonotype was detected a few times. The chain couples TRBV6-2 or TRBV6-3 to TRBJ1-5, with no clear D. Germline assignment: CDR1 MNHEY and CDR2 SVGEGT. The V and J ends lost 6 bases and 0 bases respectively, with 3 bases between them. This CDR3 region has 12 residues. CDR3 region: CASSTSNQPQHF. The CDR3, as DNA: TGTGCCAGCAGCACTAGCAATCAGCCCCAGCATTTT.

CDR3 coding DNA: TGTGCCAGCAGCTTAGGGGATCCGGAAAAACTGTTTTTT. Its protein product is CASSLGDPEKLFF. This chain joins TRBV5-6 and TRBJ1-4; D might be TRBD1 (5 bases). Between the trimmed V and J ends, which lost 2 bases and 8 bases, there was a span of 10 bases. Germline V gives CDR1 SGHDT, CDR2 YYEEEE. The CDR3 is made up of 13 amino acids.

This sequence joins TRBV29-1 and TRBJ2-1; TRBD1 or TRBD2 may be the D gene (5 bases each). V lost 7 bases, J lost 9 bases, and 13 bases lay in between. The length of the CDR3 is 11 residues. CDR1 and CDR2 (germline): SQVTM, ANQGSEA. The CDR3 DNA reads TGCAGCGGGCAGGGTGGAGGTGAGCAGTTCTTC. It specifies CSGQGGGEQFF.

This clonotype was counted between two and nine times. J is TRBJ2-1 and V is TRBV6-5; 12 nucleotides line up with TRBD2. CDR1 and CDR2 from the germline V gene are MNHEY and SVGAGI. With 2 bases clipped from V and 0 bases from J, the junction kept 5 bases outside the gene matches. CDR3 length equals 18 residues. CDR3 amino acids: CASSYRTSGDSSYNEQFF. The CDR3 nucleotides read TGTGCCAGCAGTTACCGGACTAGCGGGGATAGCTCCTACAATGAGCAGTTCTTC.

This clonotype was counted between two and nine times. This chain connects TRBV3-1 to TRBJ2-1, with D perhaps matching TRBD1 (5 bases). Germline V gene data show CDR1 as LGHDT and CDR2 as YNNKEL (reference sequence). Between the trimmed V and J ends, which lost 0 bases and 10 bases, there was a span of 16 bases. The CDR3 is 15 residues long. The CDR3 sequence is CASSQDLTGDREQFF. DNA for the CDR3: TGTGCCAGCAGCCAAGATTTAACAGGCGATCGAGAGCAGTTCTTC.

The rearrangement joins TRBV20-1 to TRBJ2-5, with TRBD2 identical over 7 bases. Losses at the gene ends were 8 bases for V and 3 bases for J; bases not matched to a gene: 9. The germline CDR1 and CDR2 sequences are DFQATT and SNEGSKA (reference sequence). The CDR3 runs to 13 residues. In DNA, the CDR3 is TGCAGTCCGAGGGAGGGTTTGAAAGAGACCCAGTACTTC. It is translated as CSPREGLKETQYF.

The V call is TRBV5-5, the J call TRBJ2-7; TRBD1 is a possible D gene (6 bases). CDR3 length: 12 residues. Trimming left V 2 bases short and J 4 bases short, with 7 bases between. From germline, CDR1 is SGHKS and CDR2 YYEKEE (reference sequence). CDR3 nucleotide sequence: TGTGCCAGCAGCTTCGGGACATACGAGCAGTACTTC. It translates to CASSFGTYEQYF.

This chain links TRBV7-9 with TRBJ1-1, with D tentatively TRBD1 (6 bases). The CDR3 loop spans 14 amino acids. V lost 7 bases, J lost 6 bases, and 18 bases lay in between. Germline CDR1 SEHNR, CDR2 FQNEAQ (reference sequence). The CDR3 DNA reads as TGTGCCAGCACACAGCCGGGGGCAATGGCTGAAGCTTTCTTT. Its protein is CASTQPGAMAEAFF.